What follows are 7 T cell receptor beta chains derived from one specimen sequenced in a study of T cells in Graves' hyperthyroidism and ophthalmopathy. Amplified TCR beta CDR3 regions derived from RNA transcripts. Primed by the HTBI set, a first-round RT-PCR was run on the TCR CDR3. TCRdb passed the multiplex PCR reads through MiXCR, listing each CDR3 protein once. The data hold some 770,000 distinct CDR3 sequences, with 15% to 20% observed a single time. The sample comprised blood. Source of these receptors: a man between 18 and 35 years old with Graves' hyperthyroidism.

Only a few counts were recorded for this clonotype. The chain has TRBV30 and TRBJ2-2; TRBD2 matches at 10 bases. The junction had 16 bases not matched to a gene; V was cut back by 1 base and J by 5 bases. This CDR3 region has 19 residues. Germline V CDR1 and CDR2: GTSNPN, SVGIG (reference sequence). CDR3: CAWSGYPTSGRIRTGELFF. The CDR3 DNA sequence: TGTGCCTGGAGTGGCTACCCGACTAGCGGGCGGATACGAACCGGGGAGCTGTTTTTT.

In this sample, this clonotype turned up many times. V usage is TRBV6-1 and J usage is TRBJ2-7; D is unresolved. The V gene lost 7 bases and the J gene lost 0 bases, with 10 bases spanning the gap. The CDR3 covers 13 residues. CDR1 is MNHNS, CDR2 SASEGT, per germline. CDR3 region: CASKVENSYEQYF. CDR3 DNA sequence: TGTGCCAGCAAAGTGGAAAACTCCTACGAGCAGTACTTC.

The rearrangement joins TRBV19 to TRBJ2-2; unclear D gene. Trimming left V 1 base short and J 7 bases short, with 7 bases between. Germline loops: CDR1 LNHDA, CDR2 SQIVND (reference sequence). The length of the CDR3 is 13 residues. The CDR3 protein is CASSIGGSGELFF. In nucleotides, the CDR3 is TGTGCCAGTAGTATAGGCGGAAGCGGGGAGCTGTTTTTT.

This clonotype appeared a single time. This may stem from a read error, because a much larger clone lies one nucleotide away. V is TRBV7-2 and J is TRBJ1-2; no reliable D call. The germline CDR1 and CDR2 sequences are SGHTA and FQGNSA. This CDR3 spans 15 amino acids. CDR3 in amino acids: CASSPAIEGSGGCTF. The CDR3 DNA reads TGTGCCAGCAGCCCAGCCATTGAAGGGAGCGGTGGCTGCACCTTC.

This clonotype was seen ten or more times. Written as DNA, the CDR3 is TGTGCCAGCAACCCGGGACTAGCGGGAGTTTCTGGGGAGCTGTTTTTT. Translation gives CASNPGLAGVSGELFF. This sequence joins TRBV12-3 or TRBV12-4 and TRBJ2-2, with TRBD2 matching over 14 bases. The CDR3 consists of 16 residues. V gave up 7 bases and J gave up 8 bases; unmatched junction bases: 9.

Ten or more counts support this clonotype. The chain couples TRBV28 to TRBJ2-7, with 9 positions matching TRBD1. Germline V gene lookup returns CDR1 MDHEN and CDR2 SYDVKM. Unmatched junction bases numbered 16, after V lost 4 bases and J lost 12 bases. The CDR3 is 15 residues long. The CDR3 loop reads CASSSTPAGQGGWYF. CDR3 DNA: TGTGCCAGCAGTTCAACCCCGGCGGGACAGGGAGGATGGTACTTC.

CDR3 DNA: TGTGCCAGCAGCCGAAGTAGCGGCAAAAACATTCAGTACTTC. Protein sequence: CASSRSSGKNIQYF. The genes are TRBV13 and TRBJ2-4; D is possibly TRBD2 (6 bases). Germline CDR1 PRHDT, CDR2 FYEKMQ (reference sequence). There are 14 residues in the CDR3. The germline V and J ends were trimmed by 5 bases and 3 bases, with 11 bases remaining between them.